The 8 T cell receptor beta chains reported below all come from one sample, sequenced in a study of cytomegalovirus exposure and HLA in healthy donors (dated by TCRdb to 2015 to 2018). The library relied on the immunoSEQ multiplex PCR assay. For the multiplex PCR, a mixture combining 60 forward primers for TCR Vbeta segments and 13 reverse primers for TCR Jbeta segments was used. TCRdb retrieved this table from immuneACCESS and kept in-frame rearrangements only. Not all clones are present; in checked studies, unresolved V genes account for under half, and no reason is known for the remainder. The sample profile shows fewer than 150,000 clones; 77% of them were found once. Approximately 5% of the sample is taken by the ten largest. Sequencing was carried out using PBMCs. These receptors were collected from a man aged 50-60 years in good health and CMV-seropositive.

The CDR3 reads CASRSPGDNSYEQYF. In DNA, the CDR3 is TGTGCCAGCAGATCGCCTGGCGACAACTCCTACGAGCAGTACTTC. The genes are TRBV11-2 and TRBJ2-7; no firm D call. This CDR3 has 15 amino acids. Per germline, CDR1 SGHAT and CDR2 FQNNGV. V lost 6 bases and J lost 0, with 15 bases in between.

The chain couples TRBV29-1 to TRBJ2-3, with 7 bases aligning to TRBD1. The germline V gene encodes CDR1 SQVTM and CDR2 ANQGSEA. This CDR3 contains 14 residues. With 1 base clipped from V and 4 bases from J, the junction kept 5 bases outside the gene matches. The CDR3 sequence is CSVEGPTGADTQYF. For the CDR3, the DNA is TGCAGCGTTGAAGGGCCCACAGGGGCAGATACGCAGTATTTT.

The rearrangement joins TRBV4-2 to TRBJ1-2; D perhaps matches TRBD1 (6 bases). The CDR3 is 15 residues long. The V end lost 2 bases, the J end lost 8 bases, and 18 bases lay between the germline ends. Germline loops: CDR1 LGHNA, CDR2 YNFKEQ. The CDR3 sequence: CASSQLVNRVKGYTF. In DNA form, the CDR3 reads TGTGCCAGCAGCCAATTGGTGAACAGGGTGAAGGGCTACACCTTC.

The chain employs TRBV4-2 and TRBJ2-2; the D gene is possibly TRBD1 (5 bases). The CDR3 spans 17 residues. Per germline, CDR1 LGHNA and CDR2 YNFKEQ. Trimming left V 1 base short and J 3 bases short, with 15 bases between. The CDR3: CASSQVSLGDYTGELFF. The CDR3, as DNA: TGTGCCAGCAGCCAAGTTTCCCTAGGGGATTACACCGGGGAGCTGTTTTTT.

This rearrangement joins TRBV7-3 to TRBJ2-5; 8 nucleotides line up with TRBD2. CDR3 length: 15 amino acids. J gave up 0 bases and V 6 bases, and 6 bases lay outside the gene matches. CDR1 is SGHTA and CDR2 is FQGTGA in the germline V gene. The CDR3 reads CASSPGGPDQETQYF. Here the CDR3 DNA reads TGTGCCAGCAGTCCGGGGGGGCCCGACCAAGAGACCCAGTACTTC.

The CDR3 here is CASSRIAGGQAGELFF. The DNA for the CDR3 is TGTGCCAGTAGTAGGATAGCGGGGGGGCAAGCCGGGGAGCTGTTTTTT. The rearrangement joins TRBV19 to TRBJ2-2, with 11 bases that match TRBD2. The V and J ends lost 4 bases and 6 bases, in that order; junction bases with no gene match: 7. Germline CDR1 reads LNHDA; CDR2 reads SQIVND (reference sequence). This CDR3 contains 16 residues.

The chain uses TRBV2 and TRBJ1-5; D perhaps matches TRBD1 (6 bases). This CDR3 has 16 residues. Germline CDR1 SNHLY, CDR2 FYNNEI. V dropped 6 bases and J dropped 4 bases, with 19 bases sitting between them. CDR3 DNA sequence: TGTGCCAGCAGCCTCGTCGGGACAATACCTAATCAGCCCCAGCATTTT. It translates to CASSLVGTIPNQPQHF. Filled out from reference TRBV2 and TRBJ1-5, the complete variable domain reads EPEVTQTPSHQVTQMGQEVILRCVPISNHLYFYWYRQILGQKVEFLVSFYNNEISEKSEIFDDQFSVERPDGSNFTLKIRSTKLEDSAMYFCASSLVGTIPNQPQHFGDGTRLSIL.

This clone was counted a single time. This rearrangement joins TRBV9 to TRBJ2-1; 9 nucleotides align to TRBD2. Germline CDR1 and CDR2: SGDLS and YYNGEE. With 0 bases clipped from V and 8 bases from J, the junction kept 9 bases outside the gene matches. This CDR3 is built from 16 residues. The CDR3 nucleotides read TGTGCCAGCAGCGTAGGGGGAGCGGGGGGCAGGGATGAGCAGTTCTTC. This translates into CASSVGGAGGRDEQFF.